The 21 T cell receptor beta chains reported below all come from one sample, sequenced in a study of STAT3 mutations in large granular lymphocyte leukemia. These receptors have no identified antigens. The study, taken as a whole, reports: At least one immunodominant TCR beta clonotype appeared in every T-cell large granular lymphocyte leukemia patient.

TCRdb keeps only in-frame clones here, not all; method: immunoSEQ multiplex PCR. The sample records 2,000 to 2,500 clones, roughly 22% being singletons. Sequenced material: peripheral blood mononuclear cells. Receptors were obtained from a man aged 55-75 years with T-cell large granular lymphocyte leukemia. Some clones in this sample may be carry-over from other donors' samples.

By sample fraction, this clone is medium-sized. V is TRBV1 and J is TRBJ2-5; TRBD1 is the table's D call and was not checked against the DNA. TRBV1 constitutes a pseudogene. The CDR3 has 11 amino acids. CDR3 DNA: TGCACCAGCAGACAGGAAGAGACCCAGTACTTC. Translation gives CTSRQEETQYF.

The gene calls are TRBV23-1 and TRBJ1-2; the D is unclear. TRBV23-1 is treated as an ORF (open reading frame) with a function not yet certain. This CDR3 spans 13 amino acids. V lost 11 bases and J lost 5, with 18 bases in between. DNA of the CDR3: TGCGCCTCATCCCCCGTTCGGAAGTATGGCTACACCTTC. Protein: CASSPVRKYGYTF.

This chain uses TRBV4-3 with TRBJ2-7; 16 nucleotides match TRBD2. The CDR3 consists of 19 residues. Looked up from germline, CDR1 is LGHNA and CDR2 is YSLEER. With V trimmed by 3 bases and J by 3 bases, 11 bases remained unmatched. The CDR3 spells CASSQTGTSGRGSVYEQYV. The DNA for the CDR3 is TGCGCCAGCAGCCAGACCGGGACTAGCGGGAGGGGGTCGGTCTACGAGCAGTACGTC.

This clone was seen only a few times. The chain combines TRBV4-2 with TRBJ2-3; D ambiguous. This CDR3 is built from 14 residues. Trimming cost V 4 bases and J 6 bases, with 14 bases left between them. CDR1 and CDR2 from the germline V gene are LGHNA and YNFKEQ. CDR3 amino acids: CASSLIPLSDTQYF. CDR3 DNA sequence: TGTGCCAGCAGCCTGATCCCACTTTCTGATACGCAGTATTTT.

The rearrangement links TRBV7-9 to TRBJ1-1; no clear D. This CDR3 region has 12 residues. Germline-derived CDR1 and CDR2 are SEHNR and FQNEAQ (reference sequence). The V end was cut by 1 base, the J end by 5 bases, with 5 bases between. DNA for the CDR3: TGTGCCAGCAGCTTAGGGTGGACTGAAGCTTTCTTT. Its translation is CASSLGWTEAFF.

This clone is classed as medium-sized. The chain employs TRBV6-5 and TRBJ2-5; 7 bases are a match to TRBD1. CDR3 length equals 14 residues. CDR1 is MNHEY, CDR2 SVGAGI, per germline. J was trimmed by 3 bases and V by 4 bases; bases with no gene match: 5. This chain's CDR3 is CASSSLDREETQYF. The CDR3 region has the DNA TGTGCCAGCAGTTCCTTAGACAGGGAAGAGACCCAGTACTTC.

The chain couples TRBV7-2 to TRBJ2-4, with TRBD2 as a possible D gene (6 bases). This CDR3 is 13 amino acids long. V was cut by 7 bases and J by 12 bases, with 19 bases left in between. Germline V gene sequence: CDR1 SGHTA, CDR2 FQGNSA. CDR3 sequence reads: CASTFPGVRGQYF. The CDR3 DNA reads TGTGCCAGCACCTTTCCGGGGGTAAGGGGTCAGTACTTC.

The rearrangement uses TRBV5-1 and TRBJ2-3, with D possibly matching TRBD2 (6 bases). From germline, CDR1 is SGHRS and CDR2 YFSETQ. The CDR3 sequence is 13 residues long. The V end was cut by 1 base, the J end by 5 bases, with 8 bases between. The CDR3 is CASSLPGEDTQYF. DNA of the CDR3: TGCGCCAGCAGCTTGCCGGGGGAAGATACGCAGTATTTT.

The V call is TRBV9, the J call TRBJ1-2, with D hard to call. The ends were cut back, 4 bases at V and 3 bases at J, with 16 bases in the middle. CDR1 SGDLS and CDR2 YYNGEE come from the germline V gene. The CDR3 has 15 amino acids. The CDR3 reads CASSPQSGTDYGYTF. The CDR3 DNA follows: TGTGCCAGCAGCCCCCAGTCGGGAACGGACTATGGCTACACCTTC.

In this sample, this clone turned up a few times. The V and J genes are TRBV9 and TRBJ1-5; D gene uncertain. This CDR3 has 13 amino acids. The V gene's germline CDR1 is SGDLS and CDR2 YYNGEE. Trimming took off 0 bases at V and 1 base at J, with 2 bases between the two ends. CDR3: CASSVGSNQPQHF. CDR3 DNA: TGTGCCAGCAGCGTAGGAAGCAATCAGCCCCAGCATTTT.

This chain links TRBV20-1 with TRBJ2-3; D uncertain. V gave up 5 bases and J gave up 4 bases, with 4 bases separating them. CDR1 DFQATT and CDR2 SNEGSKA come from the germline V gene (reference sequence). The CDR3 contains 10 residues. CDR3: CSADADTQYF. CDR3 coding DNA: TGCAGTGCTGACGCAGATACGCAGTATTTT.

The CDR3 sequence is CASSVVGADSYEQYV. The CDR3 DNA sequence: TGTGCCAGCAGCGTAGTCGGGGCCGACTCCTACGAGCAGTACGTC. The chain recombines TRBV9 with TRBJ2-7; D could derive from TRBD1 or TRBD2 (5 bases each). The CDR3 is made up of 15 amino acids. V was cut by 0 bases and J by 0 bases, with 10 bases left in between. CDR1 and CDR2 from the germline V gene are SGDLS and YYNGEE.

The chain couples TRBV30 to TRBJ1-5; TRBD1 is a possible D gene (6 bases). Germline lookup yields CDR1 GTSNPN and CDR2 SVGIG (reference sequence). Between the trimmed V and J ends, which lost 2 bases and 6 bases, there was a span of 11 bases. The CDR3 totals 13 residues. Here the CDR3 reads CAWSKTGAQPQHF. In DNA, the CDR3 is TGTGCCTGGAGTAAGACAGGAGCTCAGCCCCAGCATTTT.

This rearrangement joins TRBV11-2 to TRBJ2-5; perhaps TRBD1 as D (5 bases). This CDR3 spans 15 amino acids. The germline gives CDR1 SGHAT, CDR2 FQNNGV. The V gene lost 1 base and the J gene lost 4 bases, with 13 bases spanning the gap. Here the CDR3 DNA reads TGTGCCAGCAGCTTAGGGTCCAGGGTGGGAGAGACCCAGTACTTC. This gives the protein CASSLGSRVGETQYF.

The gene calls are TRBV30 and TRBJ2-1; D unresolved. Germline CDR1 and CDR2: GTSNPN and SVGIG (reference sequence). The CDR3 runs 15 residues. Trimming cost V 1 base and J 0 bases, with 10 bases left between them. The CDR3 here is CAWSGGRSSYNEQFF. CDR3 nucleotides: TGTGCCTGGAGTGGAGGAAGAAGCTCCTACAATGAGCAGTTCTTC.

Only a few counts were recorded for this clone. This sequence joins TRBV7-9 and TRBJ1-2; D gene unclear. The length of the CDR3 is 12 residues. Germline V gives CDR1 SEHNR, CDR2 FQNEAQ (reference sequence). V was cut by 0 bases and J by 8 bases, with 7 bases left in between. The CDR3 DNA sequence: TGTGCCAGCAGCTTAGCGGGGTACGGCTACACCTTC. Translation: CASSLAGYGYTF.

The chain combines TRBV4-1 with TRBJ2-7; D unresolved. Trimming removed 3 bases at V and 0 bases at J, with 12 bases between. The CDR3 sequence is 15 residues long. Looked up from germline, CDR1 is MGHRA and CDR2 is YSYEKL. In nucleotides, the CDR3 is TGCGCCAGCAGCCAGCTCCAGGACCTCTCCTACGAGCAGTACTTC. Its translation is CASSQLQDLSYEQYF.

This clone was seen a few times. J is TRBJ1-3 and V is TRBV30, with unresolved D. Per the germline V gene, CDR1 is GTSNPN and CDR2 is SVGIG (reference sequence). The CDR3 spans 12 residues. Between the trimmed V and J ends, which lost 7 bases and 4 bases, there was a span of 11 bases. CDR3 DNA sequence: TGTGCCTATCGAGCAGCAGGAAACACCATATATTTT. This translates into CAYRAAGNTIYF. The full variable domain, with the rest looked up from reference TRBV30 and TRBJ1-3, is SQTIHQWPATLVQPVGSPLSLECTVEGTSNPNLYWYRQAAGRGLQLLFYSVGIGQISSEVPQNLSASRPQDRQFILSSKKLLLSDSGFYLCAYRAAGNTIYFGEGSWLTVV.

CDR3 loop: CAYGQYGYTF. The CDR3 region has the DNA TGTGCCTACGGACAGTATGGCTACACCTTC. The V call is TRBV30, the J call TRBJ1-2; possible D gene TRBD1, 6 bases. The germline V gene encodes CDR1 GTSNPN and CDR2 SVGIG (reference sequence). V gave up 7 bases and J gave up 5 bases, with 8 bases separating them. This CDR3 spans 10 amino acids.

This clone was seen just once. The gene calls are TRBV27 and TRBJ2-5; unclear D gene. Trimming removed 2 bases at V and 5 bases at J, with 12 bases between. CDR1 MNHEY and CDR2 SMNVEV come from the germline V gene (reference sequence). The length of the CDR3 is 14 residues. CDR3 nucleotides: TGTGCCAGCAGTTTAAGCTGGCAGTTGGAGACCCAGTACTTC. Translated, it gives CASSLSWQLETQYF.

The chain uses TRBV4-2 and TRBJ1-6, with TRBD1 as a possible D gene (6 bases). V lost 4 bases to trimming and J lost 6 bases, with 19 bases between them. The length of the CDR3 is 17 residues. Germline V lookup: CDR1 LGHNA, CDR2 YNFKEQ. The CDR3 loop reads CASSPSDGGRANSPLHF. The CDR3 DNA is TGTGCCAGCAGCCCCTCGGACGGGGGGCGGGCTAATTCACCCCTCCACTTT.